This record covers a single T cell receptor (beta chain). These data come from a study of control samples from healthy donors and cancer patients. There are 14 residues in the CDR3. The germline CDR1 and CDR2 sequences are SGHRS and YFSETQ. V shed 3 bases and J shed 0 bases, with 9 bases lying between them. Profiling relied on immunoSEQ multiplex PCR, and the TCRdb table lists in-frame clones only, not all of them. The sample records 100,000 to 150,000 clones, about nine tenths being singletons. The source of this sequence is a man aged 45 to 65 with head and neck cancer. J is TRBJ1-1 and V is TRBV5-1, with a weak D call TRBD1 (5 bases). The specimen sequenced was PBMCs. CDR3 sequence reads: CASSSSGMNTEAFF. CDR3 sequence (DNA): TGCGCCAGCAGCTCTTCAGGGATGAACACTGAAGCTTTCTTT.